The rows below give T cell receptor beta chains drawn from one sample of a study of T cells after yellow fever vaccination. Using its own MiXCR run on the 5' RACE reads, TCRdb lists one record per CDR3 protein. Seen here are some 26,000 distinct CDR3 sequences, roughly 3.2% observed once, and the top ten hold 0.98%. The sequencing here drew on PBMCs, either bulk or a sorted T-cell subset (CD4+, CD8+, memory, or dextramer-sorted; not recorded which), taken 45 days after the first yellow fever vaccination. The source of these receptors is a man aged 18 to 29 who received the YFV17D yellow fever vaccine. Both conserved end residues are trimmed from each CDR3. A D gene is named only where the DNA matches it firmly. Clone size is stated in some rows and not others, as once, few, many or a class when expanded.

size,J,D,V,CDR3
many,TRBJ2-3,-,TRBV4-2,ASSQRGGSNPTDTQY
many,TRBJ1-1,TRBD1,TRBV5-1,ASSFYGSGGSYTEAF
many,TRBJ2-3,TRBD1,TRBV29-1,SGGQGQTDTQY
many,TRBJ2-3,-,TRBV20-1,SARNQGRGGAQY
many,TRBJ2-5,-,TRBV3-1,ASSQNSAPQETQY
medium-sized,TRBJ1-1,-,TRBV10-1,ASSESRYTEAF
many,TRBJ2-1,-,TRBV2,ASTIGTAKF
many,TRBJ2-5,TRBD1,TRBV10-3,AISGGDRPY
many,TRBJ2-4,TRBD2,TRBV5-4,ASSSGLAGGKSKNIQY
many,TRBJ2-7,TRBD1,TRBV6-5,ASRGAKGGASYEQY
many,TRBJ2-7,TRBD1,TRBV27,ASSSHRGSYEQY
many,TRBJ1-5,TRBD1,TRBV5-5,ASRSDRGPGQPQH
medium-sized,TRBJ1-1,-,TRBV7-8,ASSPIYRSTEAF
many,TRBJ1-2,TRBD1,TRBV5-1,ASSTRTGTDGYT
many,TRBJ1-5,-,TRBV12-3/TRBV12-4,ASNPTEGQPQH
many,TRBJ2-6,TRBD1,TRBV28,ASSPLGQAYSGANVLT
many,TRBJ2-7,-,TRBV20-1,SAVPERTHVYEQY
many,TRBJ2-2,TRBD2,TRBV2,ASRGTSSDTGELF
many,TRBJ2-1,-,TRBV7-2,ASSLGHPYLNEQF
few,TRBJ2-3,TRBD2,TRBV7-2,ASSFGAGMADTQY
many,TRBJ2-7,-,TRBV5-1,ASSLGMTTDEQY
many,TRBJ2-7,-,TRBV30,AGGTGH
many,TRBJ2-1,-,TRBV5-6,ASSLGGPQQF
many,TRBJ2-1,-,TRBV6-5,ASSPMGGAGEQF
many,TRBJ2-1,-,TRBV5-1,ASSIQSSYNEQF
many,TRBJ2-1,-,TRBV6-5,ASSYSSVSGNEQF
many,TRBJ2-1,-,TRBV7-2,ASSLGVGSYNEQF
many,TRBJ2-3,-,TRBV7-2,ASSFLGGSNTDTQY
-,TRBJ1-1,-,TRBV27,ASSLKDGLGAF
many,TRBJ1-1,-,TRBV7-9,ASSLLGGPNTEAF
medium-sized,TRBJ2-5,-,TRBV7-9,ASSLEGQETQY